Shown below are 27 T cell receptor beta chains from a single sample sequenced in a study of sequential checkpoint blockade in melanoma. As to treatment: randomized to nivolumab then ipilimumab (arm A) or the reverse (arm B). Profiling relied on immunoSEQ multiplex PCR, and the TCRdb table lists in-frame clones only, not all of them. Seen here are about 22,000 clones, approximately 80% observed once, and the top ten hold 10%. The material was CD8+ T cells sorted from blood (inferred from file names), obtained from a patient given nivolumab and ipilimumab in sequence. Receptors were obtained from a human donor with melanoma.

The rearrangement joins TRBV5-8 to TRBJ1-5; 9 bases map to TRBD1. The V and J ends lost 0 bases and 5 bases, in that order; junction bases with no gene match: 6. This CDR3 region has 16 residues. Germline-derived CDR1 and CDR2 are SGHTS and YDEGEE. The CDR3 spells CASSLGGTGFHQPQHF. The CDR3 DNA sequence: TGTGCCAGCAGCTTGGGGGGGACAGGGTTTCATCAGCCCCAGCATTTT.

The chain joins TRBV10-3 to TRBJ2-1; 8 bases are shared with TRBD1. The CDR3 consists of 17 residues. Germline CDR1 reads ENHRY; CDR2 reads SYGVKD. The V and J ends lost 4 bases and 7 bases, in that order; junction bases with no gene match: 15. The CDR3 DNA is TGTGCCATCAGTGGAGTGGGAAAAAGGACAGGGTCAAATGAGCAGTTCTTC. As protein: CAISGVGKRTGSNEQFF.

The chain uses TRBV30 and TRBJ2-7; perhaps TRBD1 as D (5 bases). This CDR3 spans 13 amino acids. Trimming removed 0 bases at V and 5 bases at J, with 11 bases between. Germline V gene lookup returns CDR1 GTSNPN and CDR2 SVGIG (reference sequence). CDR3 nucleotide sequence: TGTGCCTGGAGTGTACTAAGCAGGGACGAGCAGTACTTC. This sequence encodes CAWSVLSRDEQYF.

V usage is TRBV4-3 and J usage is TRBJ2-7, with 9 bases that match TRBD1. The V and J ends lost 0 bases and 3 bases, in that order; junction bases with no gene match: 3. Looked up from germline, CDR1 is LGHNA and CDR2 is YSLEER. The CDR3 has 15 amino acids. The CDR3 sequence is CASSQDGQGFYEQYF. The CDR3 nucleotides read TGCGCCAGCAGCCAAGACGGACAGGGGTTCTACGAGCAGTACTTC.

In its sample, this clone ranks as medium-sized (0.01 to 0.1%). This chain uses TRBV5-1 with TRBJ2-1; unclear D gene. Per germline, CDR1 SGHRS and CDR2 YFSETQ. V shed 3 bases and J shed 7 bases, with 14 bases lying between them. The CDR3 sequence is 14 residues long. CDR3 DNA: TGCGCCAGCAGCTCGCCCTACGCTATTAATGAGCAGTTCTTC. The encoded protein is CASSSPYAINEQFF.

The V call is TRBV7-6, the J call TRBJ2-3; TRBD1 matches 7 bases. This CDR3 has 14 residues. The V segment lost 1 base and the J segment 4 bases; nucleotides outside the gene matches: 2. Per germline, CDR1 SGHVS and CDR2 FNYEAQ. CDR3 region: CASSLVTGADTQYF. CDR3 sequence (DNA): TGTGCCAGCAGCTTAGTAACAGGGGCAGATACGCAGTATTTT. The variable domain in full, with the rest retrieved from reference TRBV7-6 and TRBJ2-3, is GAGVSQSPRYKVTKRGQDVALRCDPISGHVSLYWYRQALGQGPEFLTYFNYEAQQDKSGLPNDRFSAERPEGSISTLTIQRTEQRDSAMYRCASSLVTGADTQYFGPGTRLTVL.

The chain couples TRBV5-1 to TRBJ2-1, with D possibly being TRBD1 (5 bases). Deletions cut 0 bases from V and 6 bases from J, with 7 bases between. The CDR3 loop spans 13 amino acids. The germline V gene encodes CDR1 SGHRS and CDR2 YFSETQ. Written as DNA, the CDR3 is TGCGCCAGCAGCTTGGGCAGGGTCAATGAGCAGTTCTTC. It specifies CASSLGRVNEQFF. The whole variable domain, remainder taken from reference TRBV5-1 and TRBJ2-1, is KAGVTQTPRYLIKTRGQQVTLSCSPISGHRSVSWYQQTPGQGLQFLFEYFSETQRNKGNFPGRFSGRQFSNSRSEMNVSTLELGDSALYLCASSLGRVNEQFFGPGTRLTVL.

The chain combines TRBV6-1 with TRBJ2-3, with TRBD1 as a possible D gene (6 bases). This CDR3 region has 17 residues. V was pared by 0 bases and J by 2 bases, with 15 bases between. Germline V lookup: CDR1 MNHNS, CDR2 SASEGT. This CDR3 is CASSEAGASRPTDTQYF. The CDR3 nucleotides are TGTGCCAGCAGTGAAGCGGGGGCTAGCAGACCCACAGATACGCAGTATTTT.

The J gene is TRBJ2-3, the V gene TRBV27, with D possibly being TRBD2 (6 bases). CDR1 is MNHEY and CDR2 is SMNVEV in the germline V gene (reference sequence). CDR3 length: 18 amino acids. Trimming took off 6 bases at V and 1 base at J, with 23 bases between the two ends. CDR3 amino acids: CASSRRSGVLAGTDTQYF. For the CDR3, the DNA is TGTGCCAGCAGCCGAAGATCGGGGGTATTAGCAGGCACAGATACGCAGTATTTT.

This clone occurred once. The CDR3 sequence is CASSLTSGTSPYEQYF. The CDR3 nucleotides are TGTGCCAGCAGTTTAACTTCCGGGACTAGTCCCTACGAGCAGTACTTC. J is TRBJ2-7 and V is TRBV28; 8 bases map to TRBD2. The CDR3 covers 16 residues. Germline-derived CDR1 and CDR2 are MDHEN and SYDVKM. V lost 2 bases, J lost 2 bases, and 8 bases stayed unmatched.

This chain joins TRBV7-3 and TRBJ1-4; no firm D call. Trimming took 3 bases from V and 8 from J, leaving 19 bases between them. Germline CDR1 is SGHTA and CDR2 is FQGTGA. CDR3 size: 16 residues. The CDR3 DNA follows: TGTGCCAGCAGCTTCCCAGAGGACCCCTCGGGGGAAAAACTGTTTTTT. It encodes CASSFPEDPSGEKLFF.

The genes are TRBV6-1 and TRBJ2-1; weak D call: TRBD1 (5 bases). The CDR3 totals 14 residues. V was trimmed by 3 bases and J by 4 bases, leaving 10 bases between them. CDR1 is MNHNS, CDR2 SASEGT, per germline. CDR3 sequence (DNA): TGTGCCAGCAGTGACAGGGTACGTTACAATGAGCAGTTCTTC. Amino acids: CASSDRVRYNEQFF.

The CDR3 bases are TGTGCCAGCAGCTTGAACCGGGACAGGGGGGACACCGGGGAGCTGTTTTTT. It codes for CASSLNRDRGDTGELFF. This chain joins TRBV5-5 and TRBJ2-2; 11 bases are shared with TRBD1. The germline CDR1 and CDR2 sequences are SGHKS and YYEKEE (reference sequence). The CDR3 runs to 17 residues. Germline trimming cut 1 base from V and 3 bases from J; bases unmatched to any gene: 5.

The chain combines TRBV11-2 with TRBJ2-7; D may be TRBD2 (7 bases). The CDR3 has 14 amino acids. V gave up 3 bases and J gave up 5 bases, with 14 bases separating them. Looked up from germline, CDR1 is SGHAT and CDR2 is FQNNGV. Here the CDR3 reads CASSFVGGLDEQYF. CDR3 sequence (DNA): TGTGCCAGCAGCTTCGTGGGGGGGCTGGACGAGCAGTACTTC.

The chain combines TRBV9 with TRBJ2-1; D gene ambiguous. The ends were cut back, 4 bases at V and 3 bases at J, with 8 bases in the middle. The CDR3 is 13 residues long. Looked up from germline, CDR1 is SGDLS and CDR2 is YYNGEE. CDR3 region: CASSPQFYNEQFF. Here the CDR3 DNA reads TGTGCCAGCAGCCCCCAGTTCTACAATGAGCAGTTCTTC.

As to this clone: The junction departs from germline at one end; a sequencing error may be responsible. This rearrangement joins TRBV28 to TRBJ2-7, with 7 bases fitting TRBD2. CDR1 is MDHEN and CDR2 is SYDVKM in the germline V gene. This CDR3 has 14 residues. The CDR3 region has the DNA TGTGTCAGCCGACCTGGACTAGGCCCCTACGAGCAGTACTTC. Translation gives CVSRPGLGPYEQYF.

The CDR3 DNA is TGTGCCAGCGGCGGGACAGACAATCAGCCCCAGCATTTT. Its translation is CASGGTDNQPQHF. The chain uses TRBV2 and TRBJ1-5, with 7 bases aligning to TRBD1. The length of the CDR3 is 13 residues. Losses at the gene ends were 8 bases for V and 3 bases for J; bases not matched to a gene: 4. Germline V gene lookup returns CDR1 SNHLY and CDR2 FYNNEI.

The chain has TRBV5-6 and TRBJ1-2, with no clear D. The V gene's germline CDR1 is SGHDT and CDR2 YYEEEE. V was shortened by 4 bases and J by 6 bases, with 10 bases between the two germline ends. The CDR3 consists of 12 residues. The CDR3 nucleotides read TGTGCCAGCAGCCCGAACGGGGATGGCTACACCTTC. This codes for CASSPNGDGYTF.

The rearrangement joins TRBV5-6 to TRBJ1-2; the D gene is possibly TRBD1 (6 bases). This CDR3 comprises 15 residues. Per germline, CDR1 SGHDT and CDR2 YYEEEE. Trimming removed 0 bases from V and 4 bases from J, with 13 bases in between. The CDR3 loop reads CASSLGGQLIYGYTF. CDR3 nucleotide sequence: TGTGCCAGCAGCTTGGGGGGGCAGTTAATCTATGGCTACACCTTC.

This CDR3 reads CASSLAKGQGYDQPQHF. CDR3 sequence (DNA): TGTGCCAGCAGCTTAGCGAAGGGACAGGGGTACGATCAGCCCCAGCATTTT. The genes are TRBV7-9 and TRBJ1-5; 10 bases match TRBD1. J was trimmed by 5 bases and V by 0 bases; bases with no gene match: 7. Germline CDR1 is SEHNR and CDR2 is FQNEAQ (reference sequence). The CDR3 extends over 17 amino acids.

This clone appeared once. The rearrangement uses TRBV28 and TRBJ2-7, with D tentatively TRBD1 (7 bases). This CDR3 is built from 15 residues. CDR1 is MDHEN and CDR2 is SYDVKM in the germline V gene. V dropped 4 bases and J dropped 3 bases, with 16 bases sitting between them. The CDR3 is CASSSDREENYEQYF. The CDR3 DNA sequence: TGTGCCAGCAGTTCAGACAGGGAGGAGAACTACGAGCAGTACTTC.

The V gene is TRBV10-3, the J gene TRBJ1-2, with 10 bases lining up with TRBD1. V lost 6 bases, J lost 7 bases, and 14 bases stayed unmatched. The CDR3 is made up of 16 amino acids. Germline CDR1 ENHRY, CDR2 SYGVKD. CDR3 sequence: CAIRPGQGYVATGYTF. Here the CDR3 DNA reads TGTGCCATCAGGCCGGGACAGGGGTATGTGGCTACTGGCTACACCTTC.

The chain employs TRBV19 and TRBJ1-1; tentatively, D is TRBD1 (6 bases). Trimming took off 6 bases at V and 4 bases at J, with 12 bases between the two ends. Germline CDR1 reads LNHDA; CDR2 reads SQIVND (reference sequence). The CDR3 has 13 amino acids. The CDR3 DNA sequence: TGTGCCAGTAGGTGGACAGTATTCACTGAAGCTTTCTTT. Amino acid sequence: CASRWTVFTEAFF.

V and J are TRBV15 and TRBJ1-1, with 8 bases fitting TRBD1. V shed 5 bases and J 4 bases; nucleotides not matched to a gene: 15. Germline CDR1 LNHNV, CDR2 YYDKDF (reference sequence). CDR3 size: 17 residues. CDR3 nucleotides: TGTGCCACCAGCCCCAGGACAGGGTTTGCGGTGGGCACTGAAGCTTTCTTT. Its translation is CATSPRTGFAVGTEAFF.

The chain uses TRBV18 and TRBJ2-7, with 8 bases lining up with TRBD1. Losses at the gene ends were 8 bases for V and 5 bases for J; bases not matched to a gene: 5. In germline, CDR1 is KGHSH, CDR2 LQKENI. This CDR3 comprises 12 residues. CDR3 sequence reads: CASTEDRDEQYF. As DNA, the CDR3 is TGTGCCAGCACGGAGGACAGGGACGAGCAGTACTTC.

V gene TRBV4-1 combines with J gene TRBJ1-5, with D possibly matching TRBD1 (6 bases). This CDR3 spans 15 amino acids. The V gene's germline CDR1 is MGHRA and CDR2 YSYEKL. Trimming removed 3 bases at V and 4 bases at J, with 13 bases between. For the CDR3, the DNA is TGCGCCAGCAGCCAGCACAACAGGGCTAATCAGCCCCAGCATTTT. It encodes CASSQHNRANQPQHF.

A single count supports this clone. The chain recombines TRBV23-1 with TRBJ2-1; no clear D. TRBV23-1 is flagged as an ORF with uncertain function. V was trimmed by 9 bases and J by 0 bases, leaving 9 bases between them. The CDR3 consists of 13 residues. CDR3: CAREASSYNEQFF. The CDR3, as DNA: TGCGCCAGGGAAGCGAGCTCCTACAATGAGCAGTTCTTC.